One and the same sample provided the 8 T cell receptor beta chains below, sequenced in a study of T-cell reconstitution after alpha-beta-depleted transplantation in children. Unique molecular identifiers were incorporated into the prepared TCRbeta library. TCRdb fed the PCR reads into MiXCR, producing one record per CDR3 protein. The sample lists 550,000 to 600,000 distinct CDR3 sequences, about 23% occurring once. Sequencing used PBMCs, mostly from graft donor cells, obtained 360 days after TCRalphabeta/CD19-depleted stem cell transplant. All receptors come from a boy younger than two who had a stem cell transplant for acute myeloid leukemia, so the T cells may come from the graft donor.

The chain couples TRBV7-6 to TRBJ2-4; D is perhaps TRBD2 (7 bases). Trimming took 5 bases from V and 6 from J, leaving 20 bases between them. This CDR3 spans 16 amino acids. Germline lookup yields CDR1 SGHVS and CDR2 FNYEAQ. The CDR3 spells CASSPMMRGEGNIQYF. Written as DNA, the CDR3 is TGTGCCAGCAGCCCCATGATGAGGGGGGAGGGAAACATTCAGTACTTC.

Remarks on this clonotype: The junction shows a germline mismatch at one end, possibly a read error. This rearrangement joins TRBV20-1 to TRBJ1-5, with D possibly TRBD1 on 5 matching bases. Germline loops: CDR1 DFQATT, CDR2 SNEGSKA (reference sequence). The CDR3 sequence is 13 residues long. The CDR3 region is CSAKLGGSQPQHF. Written as DNA, the CDR3 is TGCAGCGCTAAGCTCGGGGGTAGTCAGCCCCAGCATTTT.

This clonotype has just a few counts. V and J are TRBV9 and TRBJ1-2; 7 bases match TRBD1. The germline CDR1 and CDR2 sequences are SGDLS and YYNGEE. Trimming at V came to 6 bases and at J to 1 base, leaving 9 bases not matched to a gene. The CDR3 has 15 amino acids. CDR3 sequence: CASTEGGTVNYGYTF. The CDR3 DNA is TGTGCCAGCACCGAAGGGGGGACAGTTAACTATGGCTACACCTTC.

This clonotype was detected a few times. The gene calls are TRBV6-1 and TRBJ1-2; D call uncertain. V gave up 6 bases and J gave up 8 bases, with 16 bases separating them. Germline V gene data show CDR1 as MNHNS and CDR2 as SASEGT. This CDR3 contains 13 residues. The CDR3: CASRDAERKGYTF. CDR3 nucleotide sequence: TGTGCCAGCAGGGACGCGGAGCGTAAGGGCTACACCTTC.

This clonotype was seen more than once but under ten times. The chain joins TRBV6-1 to TRBJ2-5, with 8 positions matching TRBD2. This CDR3 has 15 residues. Losses at the gene ends were 6 bases for V and 0 bases for J; bases not matched to a gene: 6. CDR1 is MNHNS and CDR2 is SASEGT in the germline V gene. The DNA for the CDR3 is TGTGCCAGCAGCTTGGGCGGGGGGCACCAAGAGACCCAGTACTTC. It encodes CASSLGGGHQETQYF.

This clonotype was observed many times. The gene calls are TRBV21-1 and TRBJ2-1; the table's D call of TRBD1 was not tested on the DNA. TRBV21-1 is termed a pseudogene. The CDR3 is 14 amino acids. CDR3 sequence: CASSNRDSLYEQFF. CDR3 DNA sequence: TGTGCCAGCAGCAATCGGGACAGCCTTTATGAGCAGTTCTTC.

V and J are TRBV6-5 and TRBJ1-3; the D gene is possibly TRBD1 (5 bases). The ends were cut back, 0 bases at V and 4 bases at J, with 10 bases in the middle. Per germline, CDR1 MNHEY and CDR2 SVGAGI. The length of the CDR3 is 15 residues. The CDR3 region is CASSYSRGGGNTIYF. CDR3 nucleotides: TGTGCCAGCAGTTACTCGAGGGGTGGCGGAAACACCATATATTTT.

The chain couples TRBV20-1 to TRBJ1-1; TRBD1 agrees at 9 bases. The germline CDR1 and CDR2 sequences are DFQATT and SNEGSKA (reference sequence). The CDR3 is 17 residues long. V shed 6 bases, J shed 5 bases, and the junction held 19 bases outside the gene matches. CDR3 loop: CSAPGQGYLTVGTEAFF. As DNA, the CDR3 is TGCAGTGCCCCGGGACAGGGCTATTTGACTGTGGGGACTGAAGCTTTCTTT.